These 9 T cell receptor beta chains were all obtained from the same sample, sequenced in a study of OX40 agonist ivuxolimab in advanced cancers. The assay was immunoSEQ multiplex PCR, and TCRdb's table has in-frame clones only and misses some. This table holds tens of thousands of clones, about 85% found once. Sequenced material: CD4+ or CD8+ T cells sorted from blood, taken in a trial of the OX40 agonist ivuxolimab. All receptors derive from an adult with an advanced solid tumor such as melanoma, head and neck, liver or kidney cancer.

V is TRBV30 and J is TRBJ2-7, with 10 bases that match TRBD2. This CDR3 spans 14 amino acids. Germline CDR1 and CDR2: GTSNPN and SVGIG (reference sequence). Losses at the gene ends were 4 bases for V and 7 bases for J; bases not matched to a gene: 10. CDR3 amino acids: CAWIALAGVGEQYF. Here the CDR3 DNA reads TGTGCCTGGATAGCTCTAGCGGGAGTGGGTGAGCAGTACTTC.

The rearrangement joins TRBV5-1 to TRBJ1-6; the D gene is possibly TRBD1 (5 bases). Germline V gives CDR1 SGHRS, CDR2 YFSETQ. The CDR3 spans 15 residues. The germline V and J ends were trimmed by 2 bases and 0 bases, with 6 bases remaining between them. The CDR3 here is CASSFDSSYNSPLHF. The CDR3 DNA follows: TGCGCCAGCAGCTTCGACAGCTCCTATAATTCACCCCTCCACTTT.

As DNA, the CDR3 is TGTGCTAGTGGTTTGGTACTTGGGGCCAACTCTGGGGCCAACGTCCTGACTTTC. It encodes CASGLVLGANSGANVLTF. The chain employs TRBV12-5 and TRBJ2-6, with TRBD1 as a possible D gene (5 bases). This CDR3 contains 18 residues. Germline V lookup: CDR1 LGHNT, CDR2 FRNRAP. Trimming took 0 bases from V and 0 from J, leaving 12 bases between them.

For this clone: This specimen includes other DNA sequences encoding the same CDR3. V usage is TRBV18 and J usage is TRBJ2-7; TRBD1 agrees at 9 bases. The V segment lost 3 bases and the J segment 5 bases; nucleotides outside the gene matches: 2. Germline values: CDR1 KGHSH, CDR2 LQKENI. This CDR3 spans 13 amino acids. The CDR3 coding sequence is TGTGCCAGCTCACCGAGACAGGGGGACGAGCAGTACTTC. Translation gives CASSPRQGDEQYF.

This clone appeared a few times. The V gene is TRBV11-3, the J gene TRBJ2-2; no definite D call. V lost 5 bases to trimming and J lost 1 base, with 14 bases between them. The CDR3 extends over 16 amino acids. The germline CDR1 and CDR2 sequences are SGHNT and YENEEA. CDR3 sequence: CASSVLGFVNTGELFF. The CDR3 nucleotides read TGTGCCAGCAGCGTCCTGGGGTTTGTGAACACCGGGGAGCTGTTTTTT.

The rearrangement links TRBV19 to TRBJ1-6; D gene ambiguous. V was clipped by 1 base and J by 0 bases, with 4 bases between them. CDR1 and CDR2 from the germline V gene are LNHDA and SQIVND (reference sequence). This CDR3 contains 15 residues. In DNA form, the CDR3 reads TGTGCCAGTAGTATAGGGGCCTCCTATAATTCACCCCTCCACTTT. The encoded protein is CASSIGASYNSPLHF. Looking up the rest from reference TRBV19 and TRBJ1-6 gives the full variable domain: DGGITQSPKYLFRKEGQNVTLSCEQNLNHDAMYWYRQDPGQGLRLIYYSQIVNDFQKGDIAEGYSVSREKKESFPLTVTSAQKNPTAFYLCASSIGASYNSPLHFGNGTRLTVT.

The V and J genes are TRBV30 and TRBJ1-5, with 8 bases identical to TRBD1. V was clipped by 1 base and J by 1 base; unmatched bases: 3. Germline CDR1 and CDR2: GTSNPN and SVGIG (reference sequence). The CDR3 is 15 residues long. CDR3 sequence reads: CAWSAGQGSNQPQHF. In DNA form, the CDR3 reads TGTGCCTGGAGTGCCGGACAGGGAAGCAATCAGCCCCAGCATTTT.

This clone was picked up one time. The chain recombines TRBV7-2 with TRBJ2-7; D gene uncertain. V lost 5 bases and J lost 0, with 11 bases in between. Germline CDR1 reads SGHTA; CDR2 reads FQGNSA. The CDR3 runs to 14 residues. CDR3: CASSPTYSSYEQYF. CDR3 sequence (DNA): TGTGCCAGCAGCCCGACATATTCCTCCTACGAGCAGTACTTC.

This chain links TRBV30 with TRBJ2-7; 8 positions match TRBD2. The CDR3 is 13 amino acids. The junction had 7 bases not matched to a gene; V was cut back by 7 bases and J by 2 bases. Germline lookup yields CDR1 GTSNPN and CDR2 SVGIG (reference sequence). In DNA form, the CDR3 reads TGTGCCTCCGAGGGTAGCGGGACCTACGAGCAGTACTTC. Translation gives CASEGSGTYEQYF.